Below, one T cell receptor (beta chain) is given with its context. TCRdb reprocessed the RT-PCR reads with MiXCR, giving one entry per CDR3 protein. The sample carries more than 550,000 distinct CDR3 sequences, approximately 15% recorded once. There are 13 residues in the CDR3. Trimming stripped 2 bases from V and 0 bases from J, with 4 bases between. Germline V gene sequence: CDR1 SNHLY, CDR2 FYNNEI. Source material: memory CD4+ T cells from blood. The J gene is TRBJ1-1, the V gene TRBV2; D gene ambiguous. The sequence was obtained from a female donor in good health, serving as a healthy control. CDR3 sequence reads: CASSELMNTEAFF. As DNA, the CDR3 is TGTGCCAGCAGTGAACTTATGAACACTGAAGCTTTCTTT.